A selection of T cell receptor beta chains follows, all from one sample in a study of vaccination effects on CD4 cells after COVID-19. No cognate antigen is known for these TCRs. TCRdb's copy holds only in-frame clones and misses some; the assay was immunoSEQ multiplex PCR. Among roughly 64,000 clones listed, under 80% were seen once. Sequenced here: CD4+ T cells from PBMCs cultured without peptide, sampled before COVID-19 vaccination. The receptor source for this set is a human donor who had a prior SARS-CoV-2 infection. The CDR3 runs from the conserved cysteine through the conserved F or W. A D gene is named only where the DNA matches it firmly. Expanded clones are given a class, and other clones once, few, many or no size at all.

>TRBD2|TRBV19|-|TRBJ2-3
CASSTKREGPLEDTQYF
TGTGCCAGTAGTACCAAGCGGGAGGGACCACTCGAGGATACGCAGTATTTT
>-|TRBV7-9|few|TRBJ1-3
CASGPGTSGNTIYF
TGTGCCAGCGGACCCGGAACCTCTGGAAACACCATATATTTT
>-|TRBV11-3|-|TRBJ2-1
CASSLTYGSSYNEQFF
TGTGCCAGCAGCTTAACGTACGGGAGCTCCTACAATGAGCAGTTCTTC
>TRBD2|TRBV11-1|-|TRBJ2-3
CASSQLARNTDTQYF
TGTGCCAGCAGCCAACTAGCGCGTAACACAGATACGCAGTATTTT
>TRBD1|TRBV5-4|-|TRBJ1-2
CASSFDRGRGSVYDGYTF
TGTGCCAGCAGCTTCGACAGGGGGCGCGGATCTGTGTATGATGGCTACACCTTC
>-|TRBV10-3|-|TRBJ1-2
CAISDSSDLYGYTF
TGTGCCATCAGTGATTCGAGTGACCTCTATGGCTACACCTTC
>-|TRBV4-3|-|TRBJ1-4
CASSDAGRLYEKLFF
TGCGCCAGCAGTGACGCCGGGCGCCTATATGAAAAACTGTTTTTT
>TRBD2|TRBV4-2|-|TRBJ2-4
CASSQPAGAATAKNIQYF
TGTGCCAGCAGCCAACCAGCGGGGGCTGCCACTGCCAAAAACATTCAGTACTTC
>-|TRBV5-6|-|TRBJ1-2
CASSPDPADRYNGYTF
TGTGCCAGCAGCCCCGACCCGGCGGACCGATATAATGGCTACACCTTC
>TRBD2|TRBV11-2|-|TRBJ2-3
CASSSKRAGGDSSTDTQYF
TGTGCCAGCAGCTCAAAGCGAGCGGGGGGGGACTCAAGCACAGATACGCAGTATTTT
>-|TRBV5-6|-|TRBJ2-1
CASSPRGAYNEQFF
TGTGCCAGCAGCCCCCGCGGGGCCTACAATGAGCAGTTCTTC
>-|TRBV12-5|-|TRBJ2-7
CASGPRTTMTYEQYF
TGTGCTAGTGGTCCCCGGACTACCATGACCTACGAGCAGTACTTC
>TRBD1|TRBV4-1|once|TRBJ2-1
CASSLTRQGENEQFF
TGCGCCAGCAGCCTGACGCGACAGGGGGAAAATGAGCAGTTCTTC
>-|TRBV3-1/TRBV3-2|once|TRBJ2-5
CASSQISGAETQYF
TGTGCCAGCAGCCAAATTTCAGGGGCTGAGACCCAGTACTTC
>TRBD2|TRBV5-4|-|TRBJ2-1
CASSLGAGATYNEQFF
TGTGCCAGCAGCTTGGGGGCGGGAGCGACCTACAATGAGCAGTTCTTC
>-|TRBV3-1/TRBV3-2|few|TRBJ1-2
CASSQGGGRGYTF
TGTGCCAGCAGCCAAGGCGGTGGTAGGGGCTACACCTTC
>TRBD1|TRBV7-2|few|TRBJ1-2
CASSLTGVGDYGYTF
TGTGCCAGCAGCCTCACAGGGGTTGGGGACTATGGCTACACCTTC
>TRBD2|TRBV4-3|-|TRBJ2-1
CASSPRTSGFYNEQFF
TGCGCCAGCAGCCCACGGACTAGCGGGTTTTACAATGAGCAGTTCTTC
>-|TRBV7-9|-|TRBJ2-7
CASSFPTVEQYF
TGTGCCAGCAGCTTCCCCACAGTCGAGCAGTACTTC
>-|TRBV7-8|-|TRBJ1-1
CASSPPGWLTDGAFF
TGTGCCAGCAGCCCTCCTGGATGGTTGACCGATGGGGCTTTCTTT
>-|TRBV2|-|TRBJ1-5
CASSVGGFSNQPQHF
TGTGCCAGCAGTGTGGGCGGGTTTAGCAATCAGCCCCAGCATTTT
>-|TRBV12-3/TRBV12-4|few|TRBJ1-5
CASSKTEYQPQHF
TGTGCCAGCAGTAAGACAGAGTATCAGCCCCAGCATTTT
>-|TRBV11-1|-|TRBJ2-5
CASSFRDGEQETQYF
TGTGCCAGCAGCTTTCGGGACGGCGAGCAAGAGACCCAGTACTTC
>-|TRBV7-2|-|TRBJ2-3
CASSVQGSDTQYF
TGTGCCAGCAGCGTACAGGGCTCAGATACGCAGTATTTT
>-|TRBV12-3/TRBV12-4|-|TRBJ1-6
CASRGHYNSPLHF
TGTGCCAGCAGGGGACACTATAATTCACCCCTCCACTTT
>-|TRBV24-1|-|TRBJ2-3
CATSVPDRDTQYF
TGTGCCACCAGTGTCCCGGACCGAGATACGCAGTATTTT